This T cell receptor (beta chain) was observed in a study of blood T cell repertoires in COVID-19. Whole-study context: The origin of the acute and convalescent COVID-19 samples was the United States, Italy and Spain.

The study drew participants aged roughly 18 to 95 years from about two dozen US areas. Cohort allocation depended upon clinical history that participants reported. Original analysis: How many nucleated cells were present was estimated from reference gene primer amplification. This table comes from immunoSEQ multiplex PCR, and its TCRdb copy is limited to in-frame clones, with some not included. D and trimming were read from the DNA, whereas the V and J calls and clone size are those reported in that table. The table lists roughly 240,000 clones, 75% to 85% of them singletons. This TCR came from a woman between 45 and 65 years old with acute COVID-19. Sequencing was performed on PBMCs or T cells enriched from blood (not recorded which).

CDR3 bases: TGTGCCTGGAGAGGGGATTTCGCCTCTGGCTACACCTTC. It specifies CAWRGDFASGYTF. The chain couples TRBV30 to TRBJ1-2; possibly TRBD1 for D (5 bases). The V and J ends lost 3 bases and 7 bases respectively, with 15 bases between them. The CDR3 contains 13 residues. The germline CDR1 and CDR2 sequences are GTSNPN and SVGIG (reference sequence).